This T cell receptor beta chain was captured in a study of blood T cell repertoires in COVID-19. There are 12 residues in the CDR3. Germline lookup yields CDR1 SGHNT and CDR2 YYREEE (reference sequence). Trimming pared 4 bases from V and 4 bases from J, leaving 8 bases between. The table came from immunoSEQ multiplex PCR; TCRdb's copy has only in-frame clones and leaves some out. The table has 300,000 to 450,000 clones, approximately 90% seen once; the top ten hold about 1%. The receptor comes from a young man who had recovered from COVID-19. The sample taken for sequencing was PBMCs or T cells enriched from blood (not recorded which). This sequence joins TRBV5-4 and TRBJ1-2; possible D gene TRBD1, 6 bases. Written as DNA, the CDR3 is TGTGCCAGCAGCCCGGACAGCTATGGCTACACCTTC. It encodes CASSPDSYGYTF.